A selection of T cell receptor beta chains follows, all from one sample in a study of glioma-infiltrating T cells. TCRdb independently ran MiXCR on the multiplex PCR reads; one entry per CDR3 protein. Among around 130,000 distinct CDR3 sequences listed, about 25% were seen once. The sample comprised glioma tissue, nonneoplastic brain tissue, or PBMCs (not recorded which). These receptor sequences come from a human donor with low-grade glioma or glioblastoma, undergoing nonglioma brain surgery, or in good health (not recorded which). Each CDR3 is given with its conserved first and last residue. Fields, in order: D gene, J gene, clone size, V gene, CDR3 protein, CDR3 DNA. The D gene is left open where the match is weak. Clone size is not always given. Where it is, it says once, few, many or a class for expanded clones.

>NA|TRBJ1-1|many|TRBV18
CASSPWQENTEAFF
TGTGCCAGCTCACCGTGGCAGGAGAACACTGAAGCTTTCTTT
>NA|TRBJ2-5|NA|TRBV5-1
CASSLPESETQYF
TGCGCCAGCAGCCTCCCCGAGTCGGAGACCCAGTACTTC
>NA|TRBJ2-1|few|TRBV15
CATSRGEGGTSYNEQFF
TGTGCCACCAGCAGAGGGGAAGGTGGGACCTCCTACAATGAGCAGTTCTTC
>TRBD1|TRBJ2-6|NA|TRBV6-6
CASSYNRGRGSGANVLTF
TGTGCCAGCAGTTACAACAGGGGGAGAGGCTCTGGGGCCAACGTCCTGACTTTC
>NA|TRBJ1-5|NA|TRBV11-2
CASSSTGFNQPQHF
TGTGCCAGCAGCTCAACAGGGTTCAATCAGCCCCAGCATTTT
>TRBD2|TRBJ2-3|NA|TRBV5-1
CASGGRLAGVTDTQYF
TGCGCCAGCGGGGGGAGACTAGCGGGGGTCACAGATACGCAGTATTTT
>TRBD1|TRBJ2-6|NA|TRBV28
CASRPRQGLGSGANVLTF
TGTGCCAGCAGACCCCGACAGGGCCTTGGCTCTGGGGCCAACGTCCTGACTTTC
>NA|TRBJ2-1|few|TRBV4-1
CASSKGQGYNEQFF
TGCGCCAGCAGCAAGGGGCAGGGCTACAATGAGCAGTTCTTC
>NA|TRBJ2-1|NA|TRBV5-1
CASSPRGTSYNEQFF
TGCGCCAGCAGCCCCCGGGGAACAAGCTACAATGAGCAGTTCTTC
>TRBD1|TRBJ2-2|NA|TRBV4-1
CASSQARRQGAANTGELFF
TGCGCCAGCAGCCAAGCACGACGGCAGGGGGCGGCTAACACCGGGGAGCTGTTTTTT
>NA|TRBJ2-3|NA|TRBV5-1
CASTLLASTTDTQYF
TGCGCCAGCACCCTCCTCGCGAGTACCACAGATACGCAGTATTTT
>TRBD2|TRBJ2-1|many|TRBV6-2/TRBV6-3
CASSYSNGLAGHNEQFF
TGTGCCAGCAGTTACTCGAATGGACTAGCGGGCCACAATGAGCAGTTCTTC
>NA|TRBJ1-5|NA|TRBV28
CASSLRSNQPQHF
TGTGCCAGCAGTTTGAGAAGCAATCAGCCCCAGCATTTT
>NA|TRBJ1-5|many|TRBV7-2
CASSLVRTASNQPQHF
TGTGCCAGCAGCTTAGTCCGCACCGCATCGAATCAGCCCCAGCATTTT
>TRBD2|TRBJ2-3|NA|TRBV5-4
CASSLSGGPRTDTQYF
TGTGCCAGCAGCTTAAGCGGGGGGCCACGCACAGATACGCAGTATTTT